These 19 T cell receptor beta chains were sequenced from one sample in a study of immune evolution from preneoplasia to lung adenocarcinoma. Assay used: immunoSEQ multiplex PCR; TCRdb lists only in-frame clones, some missing. The table has about 9,500 clones, nearly 90% seen once; the top ten hold 2% to 3%. Sequences were obtained from FFPE invasive lung adenocarcinoma tissue. All receptors come from a person between 65 and 79 years old with invasive lung adenocarcinoma.

V and J are TRBV6-6 and TRBJ2-7; no reliable D call. CDR1 is MNHNY, CDR2 SVGAGI, per germline (reference sequence). The CDR3 length is 11 residues. Between the trimmed V and J ends, which lost 4 bases and 6 bases, there was a span of 7 bases. The CDR3 bases are TGTGCCAGCAGTTCACTACTCGAGCAGTACTTC. It yields the protein CASSSLLEQYF.

The rearrangement joins TRBV25-1 to TRBJ1-2; D gene ambiguous. Trimming removed 3 bases from V and 4 bases from J, with 6 bases in between. In germline, CDR1 is MGHDK, CDR2 SYGVNS. CDR3 length equals 12 residues. The CDR3 region is CASSDPGYGYTF. CDR3 DNA sequence: TGTGCCAGCAGTGATCCCGGCTATGGCTACACCTTC.

The chain employs TRBV7-8 and TRBJ2-2, with D possibly being TRBD2 (6 bases). V was shortened by 2 bases and J by 7 bases, with 23 bases between the two germline ends. Germline-derived CDR1 and CDR2 are SGHVS and FQNEAQ. This CDR3 region has 18 residues. DNA for the CDR3: TGTGCCAGCAGCTTACTGGTGTGGGGGGATCCGTCAGGCGGGGAGCTGTTTTTT. Residues: CASSLLVWGDPSGGELFF.

Concerning this clone itself: One end of the junction varies from germline; a read error may be responsible. Other DNA sequences within the sample encode an identical CDR3. V and J are TRBV5-1 and TRBJ1-2; 8 positions agree with TRBD1. The CDR3 spans 16 residues. The germline gives CDR1 SGHRS, CDR2 YFSETQ. The CDR3 DNA is TGCGCCAGCAGCTGGGGGACAGGAACTAGTAACTATGGTTACACCTTC. Translating it yields CASSWGTGTSNYGYTF.

This chain uses TRBV2 with TRBJ2-5, with TRBD1 matching 7 bases. Germline loops: CDR1 SNHLY, CDR2 FYNNEI. The CDR3 length is 12 residues. V lost 7 bases, J lost 2 bases, and 1 base stayed unmatched. The CDR3 DNA follows: TGTGCCAGCATGACAGGGCAAGAGACCCAGTACTTC. It specifies CASMTGQETQYF.

This clone was observed a single time. This sequence joins TRBV27 and TRBJ1-2; 7 bases agree with TRBD1. Trimming at V came to 5 bases and at J to 1 base, leaving 4 bases not matched to a gene. The length of the CDR3 is 14 residues. Looked up from germline, CDR1 is MNHEY and CDR2 is SMNVEV (reference sequence). CDR3 region: CASSHGQDNYGYTF. The DNA of the CDR3 is TGTGCCAGCAGTCATGGACAGGATAACTATGGCTACACCTTC.

V and J are TRBV18 and TRBJ2-5; D might be TRBD1 (7 bases). Per germline, CDR1 KGHSH and CDR2 LQKENI. This CDR3 contains 15 residues. The V and J ends lost 2 bases and 6 bases respectively, with 16 bases between them. The CDR3 loop is CASSPNRGGVKTQYF. The CDR3 coding sequence is TGTGCCAGCTCACCAAACAGGGGCGGGGTAAAGACCCAGTACTTC.

This chain uses TRBV29-1 with TRBJ2-1; a possible D gene is TRBD2 (5 bases). Germline V CDR1 and CDR2: SQVTM, ANQGSEA. The CDR3 contains 13 residues. With 1 base removed from V and 8 bases from J, the gap between germline ends came to 12 bases. The CDR3 here is CSVEAEGHYEQFF. The CDR3 DNA reads TGCAGCGTTGAAGCCGAGGGTCACTATGAGCAGTTCTTC.

The gene calls are TRBV2 and TRBJ2-5, with 8 bases fitting TRBD2. In germline, CDR1 is SNHLY, CDR2 FYNNEI. V trimming: 7 bases; J trimming: 1 base; junction bases outside the gene matches: 14. This CDR3 has 17 amino acids. Here the CDR3 DNA reads TGTGCCAGCATCCCCGGGAGCGGGGGCTGGGTCCAAGAGACCCAGTACTTC. Residues: CASIPGSGGWVQETQYF.

The V and J genes are TRBV29-1 and TRBJ2-2; 9 bases map to TRBD1. The CDR3 runs 14 residues. Trimming at V came to 4 bases and at J to 6 bases, leaving 6 bases not matched to a gene. The germline V gene has CDR1 SQVTM and CDR2 ANQGSEA. This chain's CDR3 is CSVGWTGAAGELFF. The CDR3 DNA reads as TGCAGCGTTGGGTGGACAGGGGCCGCCGGGGAGCTGTTTTTT.

The chain uses TRBV19 and TRBJ2-7, with 10 positions matching TRBD1. The CDR3 totals 13 residues. V lost 7 bases and J lost 5; bases outside the gene matches: 5. CDR1 is LNHDA, CDR2 SQIVND, per germline (reference sequence). The CDR3 DNA is TGTGCCAGTACCGGACAGGGGGGCGACGAGCAGTACTTC. This codes for CASTGQGGDEQYF.

This clone is a singleton in its sample. The sample has other DNA sequences that encode this CDR3 too. The chain has TRBV6-4 and TRBJ1-1, with D hard to call. Looked up from germline, CDR1 is MRHNA and CDR2 is SNTAGT. V was shortened by 0 bases and J by 5 bases, with 7 bases between the two germline ends. The CDR3 covers 13 residues. CDR3 loop: CASSDSRGTEAFF. The CDR3 nucleotides are TGTGCCAGCAGTGACTCGAGAGGGACTGAAGCTTTCTTT.

The genes are TRBV28 and TRBJ1-1; maybe TRBD1 (5 bases). Germline V gene data show CDR1 as MDHEN and CDR2 as SYDVKM. This CDR3 has 14 residues. Trimming took off 9 bases at V and 8 bases at J, with 22 bases between the two ends. CDR3 residues: CASRDPTGATEAFF. In DNA form, the CDR3 reads TGTGCCAGTCGCGACCCTACCGGGGCCACCGAAGCTTTCTTT. The whole variable domain, remainder taken from reference TRBV28 and TRBJ1-1, is DVKVTQSSRYLVKRTGEKVFLECVQDMDHENMFWYRQDPGLGLRLIYFSYDVKMKEKGDIPEGYSVSREKKERFSLILESASTNQTSMYLCASRDPTGATEAFFGQGTRLTVV.

V gene TRBV15 combines with J gene TRBJ2-5; D is ambiguous. In germline, CDR1 is LNHNV, CDR2 YYDKDF (reference sequence). This CDR3 spans 14 amino acids. The V gene lost 7 bases and the J gene lost 4 bases, with 16 bases spanning the gap. The CDR3 is CATNADRDGETQYF. CDR3 coding DNA: TGTGCCACCAACGCTGACCGAGACGGAGAGACCCAGTACTTC.

This clone occurred a few times. The J gene is TRBJ2-1, the V gene TRBV11-1; D uncertain. Germline V CDR1 and CDR2: SGHAT, FQDESV (reference sequence). V was shortened by 5 bases and J by 4 bases, with 6 bases between the two germline ends. CDR3 size: 12 residues. The CDR3 spells CASSRVYNEQFF. The CDR3 DNA sequence: TGTGCCAGCAGCCGTGTATACAATGAGCAGTTCTTC. Drawing the rest from reference TRBV11-1 and TRBJ2-1, the complete variable domain is EAEVAQSPRYKITEKSQAVAFWCDPISGHATLYWYRQILGQGPELLVQFQDESVVDDSQLPKDRFSAERLKGVDSTLKIQPAELGDSAMYLCASSRVYNEQFFGPGTRLTVL.

The chain is built from TRBV20-1 and TRBJ1-1; maybe TRBD1 (5 bases). Germline lookup yields CDR1 DFQATT and CDR2 SNEGSKA (reference sequence). The CDR3 runs to 11 residues. The CDR3 sequence is CSLGGRAEAFF. The CDR3 DNA sequence: TGCTCCCTTGGGGGACGGGCTGAAGCTTTCTTT.

The V call is TRBV27, the J call TRBJ1-2; 9 nucleotides align to TRBD1. Per the germline V gene, CDR1 is MNHEY and CDR2 is SMNVEV (reference sequence). CDR3 length: 15 residues. V lost 1 base to trimming and J lost 9 bases; unmatched junction nucleotides: 9. As DNA, the CDR3 is TGTGCCAGCAGTTTATGGTCAGAGGACAGGGGCCGCTACACCTTC. It specifies CASSLWSEDRGRYTF.

This chain joins TRBV20-1 and TRBJ2-1; TRBD2 might be the D (5 bases). Between the trimmed V and J ends, which lost 7 bases and 4 bases, there was a span of 8 bases. Germline V gene sequence: CDR1 DFQATT, CDR2 SNEGSKA (reference sequence). The CDR3 totals 11 residues. This chain's CDR3 is CSGEPYNEQFF. The CDR3 region has the DNA TGCAGTGGGGAGCCTTACAATGAGCAGTTCTTC.

The CDR3: CAWSNRGGYTF. The CDR3 DNA follows: TGTGCCTGGAGTAACAGGGGTGGCTACACCTTC. The chain links TRBV30 to TRBJ1-2; 7 bases agree with TRBD1. V gave up 2 bases and J gave up 7 bases; unmatched junction bases: 1. CDR3 size: 11 residues. Germline V gene lookup returns CDR1 GTSNPN and CDR2 SVGIG (reference sequence).